The 2 T cell receptor beta chains below all came from one sample that was sequenced in a study of read filtering for tumor transcriptome and immune sequencing. The library was built from about 400 ng RNA with molecular barcoded adaptors for alpha/delta and beta/gamma chains. TCRdb passed the reads through MiXCR, listing each CDR3 protein once. The data show approximately 62,000 distinct CDR3 sequences, approximately 18% seen once. The source material was a population of CD138-negative cells sorted from bone marrow. Source of these receptors: a donor at least 40 years old with multiple myeloma.

A remark on this clonotype: As the CDR3 is not closed by the conserved phenylalanine or tryptophan, this likely results from a read error. The chain couples TRBV20-1 to TRBJ2-7; TRBD1 aligns across 7 bases. The ends lost 5 bases at V and 3 bases at J; junction bases unmatched: 19. Germline V gene lookup returns CDR1 DFQATT and CDR2 SNEGSKA (reference sequence). The length of the CDR3 is 17 residues. CDR3 DNA: TGCAGTGCTGGAGGTGGCCGGACAGGTAATTTTCACTACGAGCAGTACCTC. It is translated as CSAGGGRTGNFHYEQYL.

This clonotype appeared many times. The V gene is TRBV29-1, the J gene TRBJ1-4; TRBD1 agrees at 10 bases. Losses at the gene ends were 1 base for V and 8 bases for J; bases not matched to a gene: 10. There are 16 residues in the CDR3. CDR1 is SQVTM and CDR2 is ANQGSEA in the germline V gene. The CDR3 DNA follows: TGCAGCGTTGAAGGAGTCGGGACAGGGGCCAAAGAAAAACTGTTTTTT. As protein: CSVEGVGTGAKEKLFF.